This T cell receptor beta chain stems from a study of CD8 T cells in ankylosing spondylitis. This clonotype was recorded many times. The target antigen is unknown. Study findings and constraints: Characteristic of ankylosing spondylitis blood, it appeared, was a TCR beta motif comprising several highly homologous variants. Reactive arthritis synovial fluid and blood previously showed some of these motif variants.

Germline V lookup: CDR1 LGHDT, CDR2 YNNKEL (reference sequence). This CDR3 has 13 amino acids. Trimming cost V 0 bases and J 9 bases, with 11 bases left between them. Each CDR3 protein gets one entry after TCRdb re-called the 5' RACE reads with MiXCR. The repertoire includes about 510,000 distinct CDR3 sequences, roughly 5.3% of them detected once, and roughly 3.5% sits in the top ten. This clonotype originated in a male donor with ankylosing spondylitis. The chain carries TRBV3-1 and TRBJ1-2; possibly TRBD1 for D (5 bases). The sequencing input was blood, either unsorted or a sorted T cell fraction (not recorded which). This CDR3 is CASSQDSTVSYTF. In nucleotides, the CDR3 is TGTGCCAGCAGCCAAGATTCGACAGTAAGCTACACCTTC. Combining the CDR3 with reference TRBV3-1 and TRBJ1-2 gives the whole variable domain DTAVSQTPKYLVTQMGNDKSIKCEQNLGHDTMYWYKQDSKKFLKIMFSYNNKELIINETVPNRFSPKSPDKAHLNLHINSLELGDSAVYFCASSQDSTVSYTFGSGTRLTVV.